This TCR beta chain was sequenced for a study of beta chain features in type 1 diabetes. Expressed TCRB transcripts were sequenced because the isolated RNA had all been reverse transcribed beforehand. Sequencing used immunoSEQ multiplex PCR; TCRdb keeps in-frame clones, though not all of them. The sample carries about 150,000 clones, around 50% recorded once. This CDR3 has 15 amino acids. In germline, CDR1 is SGHTA, CDR2 FQGNSA. Trimming took 2 bases from V and 8 from J; bases not matched to a gene: 10. In its sample, this clone was seen a few times. The rearrangement uses TRBV7-2 and TRBJ2-5; 8 bases agree with TRBD2. Material: Tregs from blood. This clonotype was sampled from a man between 18 and 35 years old in good health. CDR3 DNA sequence: TGTGCCAGCAGCTTACCGGGAGGGCCGGTGGGAACCCAGTACTTC. Translated, it gives CASSLPGGPVGTQYF.